This T cell receptor beta chain emerged from a study of tumor and adjacent non-tumor tissue in lung cancer. On the study more broadly: Some 4.1 million productive TCRbeta reads were obtained per sample on average.

RNA was extracted from bulk tissue without any cell sorting. Overall study findings and caveats: In normal lung, the top 100 clones were significantly more dominant than in tumor. TCR diversity was significantly greater in tumor than normal lung tissue.

Points on this clonotype: Its antigen is as yet unknown. A read error is possible here, since a much larger clone lies one base away. The conserved final phenylalanine or tryptophan is absent from the CDR3, which likely points to a read error.

Three rounds of nested PCR, following a modified ARM-PCR protocol, produced the TCRbeta library. TCRdb re-analysed the multiplex PCR reads in MiXCR, keeping a single row per CDR3 protein. The sample includes over 100,000 distinct CDR3 sequences, roughly 74% seen only once; the top ten take about 40%. Sequences were obtained from lung tumor tissue. The receptor was derived from a woman aged 55-69 years with non-small cell lung cancer.

This chain's CDR3 is CASIRGAPPYFTKQYL. The DNA of the CDR3 is TGTGCCAGCATTAGGGGAGCGCCGCCGTATTTTACGAAGCAGTACCTC. The V call is TRBV28, the J call TRBJ2-7; possibly TRBD1 or TRBD2 for D (5 bases each). Looked up from germline, CDR1 is MDHEN and CDR2 is SYDVKM. V lost 7 bases to trimming and J lost 8 bases, with 27 bases between them. This CDR3 comprises 16 residues.